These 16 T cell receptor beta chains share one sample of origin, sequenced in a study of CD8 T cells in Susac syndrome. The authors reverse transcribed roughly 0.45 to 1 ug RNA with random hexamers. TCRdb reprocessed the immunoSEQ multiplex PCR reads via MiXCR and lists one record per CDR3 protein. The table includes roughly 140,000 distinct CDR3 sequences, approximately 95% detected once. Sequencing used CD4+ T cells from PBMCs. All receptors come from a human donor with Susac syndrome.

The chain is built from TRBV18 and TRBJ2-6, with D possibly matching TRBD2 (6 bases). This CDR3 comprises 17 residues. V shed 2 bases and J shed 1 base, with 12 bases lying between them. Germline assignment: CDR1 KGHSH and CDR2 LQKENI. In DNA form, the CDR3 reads TGTGCCAGCTCACCATTAAGGGGAGGATCTGGGGCCAACGTCCTGACTTTC. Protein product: CASSPLRGGSGANVLTF.

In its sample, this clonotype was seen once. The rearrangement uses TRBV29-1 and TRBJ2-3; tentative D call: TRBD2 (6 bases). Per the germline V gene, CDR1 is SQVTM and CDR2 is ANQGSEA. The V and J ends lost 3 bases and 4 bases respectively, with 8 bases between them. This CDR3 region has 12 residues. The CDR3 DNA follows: TGCAGCGTTGACCGGGACTCAGATACGCAGTATTTT. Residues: CSVDRDSDTQYF.

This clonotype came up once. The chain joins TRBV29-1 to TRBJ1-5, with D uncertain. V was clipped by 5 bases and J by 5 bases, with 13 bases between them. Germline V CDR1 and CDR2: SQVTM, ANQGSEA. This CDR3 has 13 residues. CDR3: CSVKQSRDQPQHF. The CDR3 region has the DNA TGCAGCGTTAAACAATCGCGGGATCAGCCCCAGCATTTT.

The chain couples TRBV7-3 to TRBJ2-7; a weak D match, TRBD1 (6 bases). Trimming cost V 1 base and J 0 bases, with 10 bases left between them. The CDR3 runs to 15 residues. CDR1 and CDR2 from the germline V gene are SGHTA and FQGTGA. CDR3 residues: CASSLMAGASYEQYF. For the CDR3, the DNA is TGTGCCAGCAGCTTAATGGCAGGGGCCTCCTACGAGCAGTACTTC. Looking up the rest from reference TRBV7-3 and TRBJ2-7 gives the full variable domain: GAGVSQTPSNKVTEKGKYVELRCDPISGHTALYWYRQSLGQGPEFLIYFQGTGAADDSGLPNDRFFAVRPEGSVSTLKIQRTERGDSAVYLCASSLMAGASYEQYFGPGTRLTVT.

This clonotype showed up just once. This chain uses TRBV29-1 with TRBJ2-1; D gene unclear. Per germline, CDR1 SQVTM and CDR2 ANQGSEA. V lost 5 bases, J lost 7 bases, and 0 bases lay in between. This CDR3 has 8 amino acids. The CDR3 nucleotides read TGCAGCGTTAATGAGCAGTTCTTC. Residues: CSVNEQFF.

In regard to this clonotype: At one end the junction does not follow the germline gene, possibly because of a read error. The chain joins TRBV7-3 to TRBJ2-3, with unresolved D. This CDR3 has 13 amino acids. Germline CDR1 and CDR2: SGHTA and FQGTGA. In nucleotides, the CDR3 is TGTGCCAGCAGGTTAATAGGTACAGATACGCAGTATTTT. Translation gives CASRLIGTDTQYF.

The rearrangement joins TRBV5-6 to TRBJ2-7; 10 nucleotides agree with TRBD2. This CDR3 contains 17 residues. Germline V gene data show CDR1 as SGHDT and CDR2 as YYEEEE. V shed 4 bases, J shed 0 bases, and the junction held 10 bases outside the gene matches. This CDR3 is CASSDPSGGLGSYEQYF. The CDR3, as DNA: TGTGCCAGCAGCGACCCTAGCGGGGGCCTGGGCTCCTACGAGCAGTACTTC. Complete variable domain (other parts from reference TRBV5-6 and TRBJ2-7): DAGVTQSPTHLIKTRGQQVTLRCSPKSGHDTVSWYQQALGQGPQFIFQYYEEEERQRGNFPDRFSGHQFPNYSSELNVNALLLGDSALYLCASSDPSGGLGSYEQYFGPGTRLTVT.

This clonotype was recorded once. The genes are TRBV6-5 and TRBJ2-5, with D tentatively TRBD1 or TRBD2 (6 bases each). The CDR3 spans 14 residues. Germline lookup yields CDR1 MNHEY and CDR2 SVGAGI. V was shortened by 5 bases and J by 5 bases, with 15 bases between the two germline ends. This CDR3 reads CASSNLGGRETQYF. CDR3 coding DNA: TGTGCCAGCAGTAACCTCGGGGGCCGGGAGACCCAGTACTTC.

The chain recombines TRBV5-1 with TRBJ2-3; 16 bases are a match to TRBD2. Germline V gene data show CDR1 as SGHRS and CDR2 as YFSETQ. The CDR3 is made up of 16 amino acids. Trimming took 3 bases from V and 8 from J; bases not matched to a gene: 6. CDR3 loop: CASSSGLAGGPGTQYF. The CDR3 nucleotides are TGCGCCAGCAGCTCGGGACTAGCGGGGGGGCCCGGTACGCAGTATTTT.

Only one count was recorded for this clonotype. The CDR3 sequence: CASSPLRIAGGPGEQYF. In nucleotides, the CDR3 is TGTGCCAGCAGCCCCCTTCGGATAGCGGGGGGGCCGGGCGAGCAGTACTTC. The chain joins TRBV7-9 to TRBJ2-7, with 11 bases matching TRBD2. V trimming: 5 bases; J trimming: 6 bases; junction bases outside the gene matches: 15. The CDR3 totals 17 residues. Germline lookup yields CDR1 SEHNR and CDR2 FQNEAQ (reference sequence).

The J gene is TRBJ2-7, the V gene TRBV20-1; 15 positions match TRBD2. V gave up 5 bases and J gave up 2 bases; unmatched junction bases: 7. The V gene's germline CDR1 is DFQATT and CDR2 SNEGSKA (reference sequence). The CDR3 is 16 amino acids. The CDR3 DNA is TGCAGTGCTGCGGGACTAGCGGGGGGCCCGGCCTACGAGCAGTACTTC. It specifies CSAAGLAGGPAYEQYF.

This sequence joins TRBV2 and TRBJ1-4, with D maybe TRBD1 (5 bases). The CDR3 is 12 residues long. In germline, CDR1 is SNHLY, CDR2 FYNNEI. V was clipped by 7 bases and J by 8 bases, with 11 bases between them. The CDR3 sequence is CASTQEREKLFF. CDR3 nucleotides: TGTGCCAGCACACAGGAAAGGGAAAAACTGTTTTTT. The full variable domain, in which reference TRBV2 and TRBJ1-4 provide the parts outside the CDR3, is EPEVTQTPSHQVTQMGQEVILRCVPISNHLYFYWYRQILGQKVEFLVSFYNNEISEKSEIFDDQFSVERPDGSNFTLKIRSTKLEDSAMYFCASTQEREKLFFGSGTQLSVL.

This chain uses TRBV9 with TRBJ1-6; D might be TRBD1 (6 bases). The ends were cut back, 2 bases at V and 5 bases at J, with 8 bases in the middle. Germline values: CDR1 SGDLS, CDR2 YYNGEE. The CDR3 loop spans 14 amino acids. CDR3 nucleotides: TGTGCCAGCAGCGTTACAGGGAATAATTCACCCCTCCACTTT. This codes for CASSVTGNNSPLHF.

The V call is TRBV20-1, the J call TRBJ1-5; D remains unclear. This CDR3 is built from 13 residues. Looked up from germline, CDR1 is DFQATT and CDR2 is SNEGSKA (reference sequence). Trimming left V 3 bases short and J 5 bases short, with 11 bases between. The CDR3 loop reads CSARVTAYQPQHF. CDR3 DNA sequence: TGCAGTGCTAGGGTCACCGCATATCAGCCCCAGCATTTT.

CDR3 DNA: TGTGCCAGCAGCGTGGGGGACAATAGCAATCAGCCCCAGCATTTT. Protein: CASSVGDNSNQPQHF. The rearrangement links TRBV9 to TRBJ1-5; TRBD1 is a possible D gene (6 bases). Looked up from germline, CDR1 is SGDLS and CDR2 is YYNGEE. V was shortened by 2 bases and J by 0 bases, with 9 bases between the two germline ends. The CDR3 is 15 amino acids.

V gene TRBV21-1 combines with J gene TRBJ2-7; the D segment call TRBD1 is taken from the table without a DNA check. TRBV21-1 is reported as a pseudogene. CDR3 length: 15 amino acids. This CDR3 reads CASSKIPGEHYEQYF. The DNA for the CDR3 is TGTGCCAGCAGCAAAATCCCCGGGGAACACTACGAGCAGTACTTC.